The clone carrying this T cell receptor beta chain showed up just a few times. This record comes from a study of shared T cell receptors in the human thymus. Clones were read by immunoSEQ multiplex PCR, and TCRdb kept only the in-frame ones, dropping some. The sample contains 540,000 or so clones, 78% of which appear only once. CDR3 length: 15 amino acids. CDR1 SGHNT and CDR2 YYREEE come from the germline V gene (reference sequence). V was trimmed by 3 bases and J by 1 base, leaving 11 bases between them. A further study also used this sample, focusing on human thymus T cells. From that paper: During corrective heart surgery, resections were taken, and the thymus tissue came from them. Seemingly biased V and J gene usage marked thymic and blood repertoires.

The chain employs TRBV5-4 and TRBJ2-4; possibly TRBD2 for D (5 bases). The sequence derives from a boy under two years old with a congenital heart defect. Material for sequencing was thymocytes. CDR3 bases: TGTGCCAGCAGCTCCCGGGGTCCCGCCAAAAACATTCAGTACTTC. Protein product: CASSSRGPAKNIQYF.